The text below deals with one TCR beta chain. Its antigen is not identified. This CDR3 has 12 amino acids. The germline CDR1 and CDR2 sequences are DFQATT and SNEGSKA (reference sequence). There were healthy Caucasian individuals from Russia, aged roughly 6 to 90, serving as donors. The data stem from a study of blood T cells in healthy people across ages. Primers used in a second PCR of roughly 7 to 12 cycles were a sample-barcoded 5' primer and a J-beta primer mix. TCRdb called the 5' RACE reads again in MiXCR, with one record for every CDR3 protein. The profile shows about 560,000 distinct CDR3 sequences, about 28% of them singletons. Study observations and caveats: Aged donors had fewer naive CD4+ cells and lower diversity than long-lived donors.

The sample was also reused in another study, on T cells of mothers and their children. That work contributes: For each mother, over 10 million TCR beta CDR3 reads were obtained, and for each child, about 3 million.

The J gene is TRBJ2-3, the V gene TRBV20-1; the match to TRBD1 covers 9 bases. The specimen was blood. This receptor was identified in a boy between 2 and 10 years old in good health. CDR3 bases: TGCAGCGGACAGGGGCCCACAGATACGCAGTATTTT. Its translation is CSGQGPTDTQYF.